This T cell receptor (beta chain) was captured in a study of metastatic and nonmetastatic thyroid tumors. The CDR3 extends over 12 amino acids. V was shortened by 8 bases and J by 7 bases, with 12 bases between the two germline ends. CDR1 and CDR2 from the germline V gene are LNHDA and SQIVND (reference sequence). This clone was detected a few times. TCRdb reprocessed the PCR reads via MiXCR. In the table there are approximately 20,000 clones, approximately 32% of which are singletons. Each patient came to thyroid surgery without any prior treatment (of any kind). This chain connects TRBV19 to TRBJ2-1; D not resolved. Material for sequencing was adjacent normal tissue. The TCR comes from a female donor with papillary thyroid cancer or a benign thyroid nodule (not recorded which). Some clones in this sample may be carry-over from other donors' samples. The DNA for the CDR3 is TGTGCCAGTTGGGCGCAGGAAAATGAGCAGTTCTTC. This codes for CASWAQENEQFF.